This T cell receptor (beta chain) was captured by sequencing in a study of CD8 T cells in Susac syndrome. Sequencing of TCR beta drew on CD8+ and CD4+ T cells from blood. The V end was cut by 0 bases, the J end by 1 base, with 6 bases between. The CDR3 covers 14 residues. Per the germline V gene, CDR1 is KGHSH and CDR2 is LQKENI. Random hexamers primed reverse transcription of about 0.5 to 1 ug RNA. TCRdb called the immunoSEQ multiplex PCR reads again in MiXCR, with one record for every CDR3 protein. The sample yields some 130,000 distinct CDR3 sequences, roughly 96% seen once. The sequence was collected from a human donor in good health. V and J are TRBV18 and TRBJ1-1; D is unresolved. Sequenced sample: CD4+ T cells from PBMCs. The CDR3 loop is CASSPPNGNTEAFF. The DNA of the CDR3 is TGTGCCAGCTCACCACCGAACGGGAACACTGAAGCTTTCTTT.